These 26 T cell receptor beta chains came from one sample sequenced in a study of tissue T cells after allogeneic stem cell transplantation. Sequencing was performed with immunoSEQ multiplex PCR; in TCRdb, only in-frame clones are kept and a portion is missing. Of about 48,000 clones in the sample, 65% to 85% were seen once. Sequencing was performed on sorted cells pooled from one or two spleens. The receptors here all came from a pool of C57BL/6 mice in good health.

As to this clone: The gene names here belong to mouse. The read gets to within 1 residue of the CDR3 end, and the germline J gene fills in the rest. The chain uses TRBV19 and TRBJ2-7, with TRBD1 matching over 8 bases. CDR1 FNHDT and CDR2 SITEND come from the germline V gene (reference sequence). The junction had 0 bases not matched to a gene; V was cut back by 1 base and J by 6 bases. The CDR3 extends over 12 amino acids. The covered CDR3 bases are TGTGCCAGCAGTATACAGGGGGCTGAACAGTAC. Translation: CASSIQGAEQY. From start to end, the CDR3 is CASSIQGAEQYF. Complete variable domain (other parts from reference TRBV19 and TRBJ2-7): GGIITQTPKFLIGQEGQKLTLKCQQNFNHDTMYWYRQDSGKGLRLIYYSITENDLQKGDLSEGYDASREKKSSFSLTVTSAQKNEMAVFLCASSIQGAEQYFGPGTRLTVL.

To note about this clone: All gene names here are mouse names. Read coverage stops 1 residue before the CDR3 terminus; the germline J gene supplies the remainder. The chain joins TRBV4 to TRBJ1-1; tentatively, D is TRBD1 (6 bases). Germline V gene lookup returns CDR1 LGHDT and CDR2 YNNKQL (reference sequence). The CDR3 covers 15 residues. The germline V and J ends were trimmed by 3 bases and 0 bases, with 11 bases remaining between them. Incomplete CDR3 DNA: TGTGCCAGCAGCTACTACAGGGTTGCAAACACAGAAGTCTTC. Amino acid sequence: CASSYYRVANTEVF. The CDR3 in full is CASSYYRVANTEVFF.

With regard to this clone: Gene names refer to mouse genes. The CDR3 end is not reached by the read, which stops 1 residue before it; the germline J gene fills it in. The sample carries other DNA sequences with the same CDR3. This chain joins TRBV31 and TRBJ1-1, with D possibly matching TRBD1 (6 bases). Germline V gene data show CDR1 as GKSSPN and CDR2 as SITVG. The CDR3 is 11 residues long. Between the trimmed V and J ends, which lost 0 bases and 8 bases, there was a span of 7 bases. CDR3 amino acids: CAWSLDREVFF. The sequenced CDR3 bases are TGTGCCTGGAGTCTCGACAGGGAAGTCTTC.

In the case of this clone: Genes and germline are mouse. The read falls 1 residue short of the CDR3 end, and the missing part is taken from the germline J gene. The chain employs TRBV13-2 and TRBJ2-5; D not resolved. The CDR3 length is 14 residues. The germline CDR1 and CDR2 sequences are NNHNN and SYGAGS (reference sequence). Trimming cost V 2 bases and J 0 bases, with 7 bases left between them. This CDR3 is CASGEGSNQDTQYF. The DNA read from the CDR3 is TGTGCCAGCGGTGAGGGGTCTAACCAAGACACCCAGTAC.

Of note for this clone: These gene names are mouse names. The read gets to within 1 residue of the CDR3 end, and the germline J gene fills in the rest. The chain joins TRBV2 to TRBJ1-4, with D maybe TRBD1 (6 bases). V dropped 3 bases and J dropped 3 bases, with 8 bases sitting between them. The CDR3 contains 14 residues. From germline, CDR1 is LGHNA and CDR2 YSYQKL. The covered CDR3 bases are TGTGCCAGCAGCCAGGGGACAACCAACGAAAGATTATTT. Encoded protein: CASSQGTTNERLF. The whole CDR3 region reads CASSQGTTNERLFF.

For this clone: The gene symbols are mouse symbols. Read coverage stops 1 residue before the CDR3 terminus; the germline J gene supplies the remainder. V is TRBV5 and J is TRBJ2-7; 11 nucleotides align to TRBD2. V was clipped by 4 bases and J by 7 bases; unmatched bases: 9. Germline V gene lookup returns CDR1 LGHNA and CDR2 YNLKQL (reference sequence). The CDR3 runs 15 residues. The DNA read from the CDR3 is TGTGCCAGCAGCCCCCCACTGGGGGGGCGCTTGGAACAGTAC. Its translation is CASSPPLGGRLEQY. The whole CDR3 sequence reads CASSPPLGGRLEQYF.

This clone was seen a few times. The genes and germline here are from mouse. The read ends 1 residue shy of where the CDR3 ends; the end is completed using the germline J gene. Within the sample, other DNA sequences also encode this same CDR3. The chain combines TRBV3 with TRBJ1-2, with D uncertain. Germline CDR1 SNHLY, CDR2 FYNGKV (reference sequence). V was pared by 1 base and J by 1 base, with 4 bases between. The CDR3 totals 13 residues. The CDR3 reads CASSLGGNSDYTF. The part of the CDR3 DNA that was read is TGTGCCAGCAGCTTAGGGGGAAACTCCGACTACACC.

Points on this clone: The genes are named according to mouse. The CDR3 extends 1 residue past the end of the read, so its final part is completed from the germline J gene. The rearrangement links TRBV13-2 to TRBJ2-4; D is possibly TRBD2 (7 bases). The CDR3 extends over 15 amino acids. Germline V gene lookup returns CDR1 NNHNN and CDR2 SYGAGS (reference sequence). V shed 0 bases and J shed 3 bases, with 11 bases lying between them. The part of the CDR3 DNA that was read is TGTGCCAGCGGTGATGCGAGGGGGGGGCAAAACACCTTGTAC. This encodes CASGDARGGQNTLY. The complete CDR3 protein is CASGDARGGQNTLYF.

As regards this clone: Mouse gene names and germline throughout. The CDR3 is cut off 1 residue early in the read; its end comes from the germline J gene. V and J are TRBV16 and TRBJ2-2, with D unresolved. The V and J ends lost 5 bases and 6 bases respectively, with 7 bases between them. This CDR3 region has 12 residues. The germline gives CDR1 SGHSA, CDR2 FRNQAP. CDR3 DNA (partial): TGTGCAAGCAGCCCCGGGGCCGGGCAGCTCTAC. It encodes CASSPGAGQLY. The complete CDR3 reads CASSPGAGQLYF.

In the case of this clone: These gene names are mouse names. From the germline J gene comes the end of the CDR3, since the read stops 1 residue before it. The chain has TRBV5 and TRBJ2-5; TRBD2 aligns across 10 bases. This CDR3 has 17 residues. Germline CDR1 reads LGHNA; CDR2 reads YNLKQL (reference sequence). V dropped 4 bases and J dropped 1; count of bases not matched to a gene: 8. Incomplete CDR3 DNA: TGTGCCAGCAGCCCCCACTGGGGGGGAGAACACCAAGACACCCAGTAC. Its protein product is CASSPHWGGEHQDTQY. The whole CDR3 sequence is CASSPHWGGEHQDTQYF.

With respect to this clone: Genes and germline come from the mouse. Read data end 1 residue before the CDR3 end; the end is taken from the germline J gene. This rearrangement joins TRBV2 to TRBJ2-1; D gene uncertain. V was shortened by 4 bases and J by 7 bases, with 2 bases between the two germline ends. Germline loops: CDR1 LGHNA, CDR2 YSYQKL. This CDR3 region has 10 residues. The sequenced part of the CDR3 DNA is TGTGCCAGCAGCCCAGCTGAGCAGTTC. As protein: CASSPAEQF. The CDR3, in full, reads CASSPAEQFF.

Remarks on this clone: All gene names here are mouse names. Read coverage stops 1 residue before the CDR3 terminus; the germline J gene supplies the remainder. The chain recombines TRBV29 with TRBJ2-5; D ambiguous. The CDR3 consists of 14 residues. CDR1 MSHET and CDR2 SYDVDS come from the germline V gene. The germline V and J ends were trimmed by 3 bases and 1 base, with 8 bases remaining between them. Incomplete CDR3 DNA: TGTGCTAGCAGTTTGTCGCGCCACCAAGACACCCAGTAC. It codes for CASSLSRHQDTQY. In full, the CDR3 is CASSLSRHQDTQYF.

This clone appeared a few times. The gene symbols are mouse symbols. The read halts 1 residue ahead of the CDR3 end, with the missing end drawn from the germline J gene. The rearrangement uses TRBV23 and TRBJ2-7; TRBD2 is the table's D call, not checked against the DNA. Germline-derived CDR1 and CDR2 are KGHTA and FQNQQP. The CDR3 sequence is 16 residues long. The CDR3 bases that were read are TGCTCCAGCAGTCAAGAGCGGACTGGGAGCTCCTATGAACAGTAC. This sequence encodes CSSSQERTGSSYEQY. The full-length CDR3 reads as CSSSQERTGSSYEQYF.

With regard to this clone: The genes and germline here are from mouse. The missing CDR3 end, 1 residue past where the read stops, is filled in from the germline J gene. J is TRBJ2-4 and V is TRBV24; 8 nucleotides align to TRBD2. The V gene's germline CDR1 is KGHTA and CDR2 FRNEEI. CDR3 size: 15 residues. The J segment lost 3 bases and the V segment lost 0 bases, leaving 2 bases of the junction unmatched. The CDR3 spells CASSLYTGGQNTLYF. The CDR3 bases that were read are TGTGCCAGCAGTCTGTATACTGGGGGCCAAAACACCTTGTAC.

Turning to this clone: Mouse gene names and germline throughout. The read is 1 residue too short to cover the CDR3 end, so that end is filled in from the germline J gene. V gene TRBV13-3 combines with J gene TRBJ2-5, with 7 bases fitting TRBD1. The CDR3 is made up of 14 amino acids. CDR1 is NNHDY and CDR2 is SYVADS in the germline V gene. With 0 bases clipped from V and 3 bases from J, the junction kept 1 base outside the gene matches. The part of the CDR3 DNA that was read is TGTGCCAGCAGTGATGTCAGGGGGCAAGACACCCAGTAC. It yields the protein CASSDVRGQDTQY. The entire CDR3 reads CASSDVRGQDTQYF.

The sample holds a few counts of this clone. Genes and germline are mouse. The read terminates 1 residue ahead of where the CDR3 ends, so the germline J gene completes it. The chain has TRBV1 and TRBJ1-2; D is unclear. Germline V gene data show CDR1 as NSQYPW and CDR2 as LRSPGD (reference sequence). The V and J ends lost 1 base and 0 bases respectively, with 6 bases between them. The CDR3 length is 14 residues. CDR3 bases read: TGCACCTGCAGTGCAGCGGGAGCAAACTCCGACTACACC. It translates to CTCSAAGANSDYT. The full CDR3 is CTCSAAGANSDYTF.

Concerning this clone itself: Gene names are the mouse ones. The missing CDR3 end, 1 residue past where the read stops, is filled in from the germline J gene. This chain joins TRBV31 and TRBJ1-2; unclear D gene. This CDR3 has 13 residues. Deletions cut 4 bases from V and 2 bases from J, with 11 bases between. Germline CDR1 and CDR2: GKSSPN and SITVG. The CDR3 region is CAWNGRGNSDYTF. The sequenced part of the CDR3 DNA is TGTGCCTGGAACGGACGCGGGAACTCCGACTACACC.

A remark on this clone: Genes and germline come from the mouse. The read gets to within 1 residue of the CDR3 end, and the germline J gene fills in the rest. The V call is TRBV16, the J call TRBJ2-4; D remains unclear. This CDR3 has 14 amino acids. Trimming removed 2 bases at V and 0 bases at J, with 6 bases between. Germline V gives CDR1 SGHSA, CDR2 FRNQAP. The CDR3: CASSLTGSQNTLYF. The DNA read from the CDR3 is TGTGCAAGCAGCTTAACGGGGAGTCAAAACACCTTGTAC.

In regard to this clone: The germline and genes are mouse ones. The read terminates 1 residue ahead of where the CDR3 ends, so the germline J gene completes it. This chain uses TRBV15 with TRBJ1-1; D ambiguous. This CDR3 spans 13 amino acids. Germline V gives CDR1 SGHND, CDR2 FRSKSL. V was trimmed by 3 bases and J by 0 bases, leaving 5 bases between them. Partial CDR3 DNA: TGTGCCAGCAGTTTCGGAACAAACACAGAAGTCTTC. Translation gives CASSFGTNTEVF. The full CDR3 is CASSFGTNTEVFF.

As concerns this clone: Genes here carry mouse names. The CDR3 reads CAWGSDRDEQYF. CDR3 DNA (partial): TGTGCCTGGGGCTCCGACAGGGACGAACAGTAC. The chain employs TRBV31 and TRBJ2-7; 7 bases are shared with TRBD1. From the germline J gene comes the end of the CDR3, since the read stops 1 residue before it. V shed 5 bases, J shed 7 bases, and the junction held 8 bases outside the gene matches. Germline V CDR1 and CDR2: GKSSPN, SITVG. There are 12 residues in the CDR3. The full variable domain, its missing parts supplied by reference TRBV31 and TRBJ2-7, is AQTIHQWPVAEIKAVGSPLSLGCTIKGKSSPNLYWYWQATGGTLQQLFYSITVGQVESVVQLNLSASRPKDDQFILSTEKLLLSHSGFYLCAWGSDRDEQYFGPGTRLTVL.

Concerning this clone itself: Each gene name is a mouse one. The read is 1 residue too short to cover the CDR3 end, so that end is filled in from the germline J gene. The chain combines TRBV3 with TRBJ2-7, with 9 bases matching TRBD2. The CDR3 loop spans 12 amino acids. Germline V gene lookup returns CDR1 SNHLY and CDR2 FYNGKV (reference sequence). Trimming at V came to 3 bases and at J to 6 bases, leaving 0 bases not matched to a gene. The CDR3 region is CASSLTGGEQYF. The covered CDR3 bases are TGTGCCAGCAGCTTGACTGGGGGTGAACAGTAC.

With regard to this clone: Here the gene names and germline are mouse. The sequence runs out 1 residue before the end of the CDR3; the remainder is reconstructed from the germline J gene. The rearrangement joins TRBV5 to TRBJ2-3; TRBD2 matches at 9 bases. CDR3 length equals 15 residues. Trimming took 3 bases from V and 0 from J; bases not matched to a gene: 1. Germline CDR1 is LGHNA and CDR2 is YNLKQL (reference sequence). CDR3 sequence: CASSHGGASAETLYF. Partial CDR3 DNA: TGTGCCAGCAGCCATGGGGGGGCAAGTGCAGAAACGCTGTAT.

As for this clone: The genes are named according to mouse. The sequence runs out 1 residue before the end of the CDR3; the remainder is reconstructed from the germline J gene. Other DNA sequences within the sample encode an identical CDR3. The J gene is TRBJ1-6, the V gene TRBV5; no definite D call. TRBJ1-6 qualifies as an ORF whose function is uncertain. Trimming cost V 0 bases and J 3 bases, with 3 bases left between them. The CDR3 runs 14 residues. Germline V gives CDR1 LGHNA, CDR2 YNLKQL (reference sequence). CDR3 DNA, as far as it was read: TGTGCCAGCAGCCAAGAGGGCTATAATTCGCCCCTCTAC. This encodes CASSQEGYNSPLY. The whole CDR3 sequence is CASSQEGYNSPLYF.

As concerns this clone: Mouse gene names and germline throughout. The read falls 1 residue short of the CDR3 end, and the missing part is taken from the germline J gene. The chain has TRBV13-1 and TRBJ2-1; D perhaps matches TRBD1 (6 bases). This CDR3 is built from 15 residues. Trimming removed 0 bases from V and 1 base from J, with 8 bases in between. Germline V gene lookup returns CDR1 NSHNY and CDR2 SYGAGN. The CDR3 is CASSDATGNYAEQFF. CDR3 DNA, as far as it was read: TGTGCCAGCAGTGATGCAACAGGGAACTATGCTGAGCAGTTC.

As concerns this clone: Genes and germline are mouse. The read halts 1 residue ahead of the CDR3 end, with the missing end drawn from the germline J gene. Other nucleotide sequences in the sample specify the same CDR3. This chain connects TRBV3 to TRBJ1-1; weak D call: TRBD1 (5 bases). With 1 base removed from V and 5 bases from J, the gap between germline ends came to 11 bases. CDR1 is SNHLY and CDR2 is FYNGKV in the germline V gene (reference sequence). The CDR3 runs to 14 residues. The CDR3 region is CASSLERGGTEVFF. The sequenced CDR3 bases are TGTGCCAGCAGCTTAGAGAGGGGAGGGACAGAAGTCTTC.

This clone has just a few counts. Here the gene names and germline are mouse. The read ends 1 residue early relative to the CDR3; the germline J gene fills the gap. This chain links TRBV13-3 with TRBJ1-3; tentatively, D is TRBD1 (5 bases). Looked up from germline, CDR1 is NNHDY and CDR2 is SYVADS. V was clipped by 5 bases and J by 0 bases, with 12 bases between them. This CDR3 contains 15 residues. The CDR3 spells CASRSDKFSGNTLYF. The DNA read from the CDR3 is TGTGCCAGCAGATCGGACAAATTTTCTGGAAATACGCTCTAT.